These 31 T cell receptor beta chains were all obtained from the same sample, sequenced in a study of cytomegalovirus exposure and HLA in healthy donors. Primers for the PCR totalled 60 Vbeta and 13 Jbeta. Clones were sequenced by immunoSEQ multiplex PCR, and TCRdb holds only the in-frame ones, with some missing. The sample shows some 150,000 clones, approximately 79% of them seen only once. The sequencing input was PBMCs. Every receptor here comes from a male donor in good health and CMV-seronegative.

This clone was detected only once. CDR3 in DNA: TGTGCCAGCAGTCGGGCCAGGGGGTCCGGCTACACCTTC. Protein sequence: CASSRARGSGYTF. This chain connects TRBV2 to TRBJ1-2; 7 bases fit TRBD1. Losses at the gene ends were 5 bases for V and 8 bases for J; bases not matched to a gene: 8. The CDR3 spans 13 residues. Germline V CDR1 and CDR2: SNHLY, FYNNEI.

V usage is TRBV7-9 and J usage is TRBJ2-7, with D possibly being TRBD2 (5 bases). This CDR3 is 13 amino acids long. CDR1 is SEHNR, CDR2 FQNEAQ, per germline (reference sequence). Trimming removed 5 bases at V and 3 bases at J, with 11 bases between. Here the CDR3 DNA reads TGTGCCAGCAGCGACGACGGGGACTACGAGCAGTACTTC. This gives the protein CASSDDGDYEQYF. The variable domain in full, with the rest retrieved from reference TRBV7-9 and TRBJ2-7, is DTGVSQNPRHKITKRGQNVTFRCDPISEHNRLYWYRQTLGQGPEFLTYFQNEAQLEKSRLLSDRFSAERPKGSFSTLEIQRTEQGDSAMYLCASSDDGDYEQYFGPGTRLTVT.

This chain joins TRBV6-1 and TRBJ1-3, with TRBD1 as a possible D gene (6 bases). V was shortened by 2 bases and J by 7 bases, with 12 bases between the two germline ends. The CDR3 contains 14 residues. Germline CDR1 reads MNHNS; CDR2 reads SASEGT. This CDR3 is CASSENRVRNTIYF. As DNA, the CDR3 is TGTGCCAGCAGTGAAAACAGGGTCAGGAACACCATATATTTT.

The chain couples TRBV5-1 to TRBJ2-1, with 16 bases lining up with TRBD2. The CDR3 spans 16 residues. The germline CDR1 and CDR2 sequences are SGHRS and YFSETQ. V trimming: 4 bases; J trimming: 8 bases; junction bases outside the gene matches: 6. The CDR3 loop reads CASSPGTSGGAHEQFF. CDR3 in DNA: TGCGCCAGCAGCCCAGGGACTAGCGGGGGGGCACATGAGCAGTTCTTC.

The chain combines TRBV29-1 with TRBJ2-2, with 11 bases fitting TRBD2. Germline V gives CDR1 SQVTM, CDR2 ANQGSEA. The CDR3 spans 14 residues. The V segment lost 6 bases and the J segment 2 bases; nucleotides outside the gene matches: 2. CDR3 amino acids: CSVGTSGNTGELFF. For the CDR3, the DNA is TGCAGCGTCGGGACTAGCGGAAACACCGGGGAGCTGTTTTTT.

This sequence joins TRBV7-8 and TRBJ1-2; D might be TRBD1 (5 bases). V shed 5 bases and J shed 4 bases, with 11 bases lying between them. Per the germline V gene, CDR1 is SGHVS and CDR2 is FQNEAQ. This CDR3 has 13 amino acids. In DNA, the CDR3 is TGTGCCAGCAGCCCCCCGGACATCTATGGCTACACCTTC. This gives the protein CASSPPDIYGYTF. The full variable domain, rest sourced from reference TRBV7-8 and TRBJ1-2, is GAGVSQSPRYKVAKRGQDVALRCDPISGHVSLFWYQQALGQGPEFLTYFQNEAQLDKSGLPSDRFFAERPEGSVSTLKIQRTQQEDSAVYLCASSPPDIYGYTFGSGTRLTVV.

This clone was recorded only once. This chain links TRBV12-5 with TRBJ2-1; D ambiguous. CDR3 length: 11 amino acids. V was clipped by 0 bases and J by 12 bases, with 6 bases between them. In germline, CDR1 is LGHNT, CDR2 FRNRAP. The CDR3 loop is CASGLVPGQFF. CDR3 DNA sequence: TGTGCTAGTGGTTTGGTCCCCGGGCAGTTCTTC.

In this sample, this clone turned up a few times. This chain joins TRBV19 and TRBJ1-5, with 7 bases that match TRBD1. J gave up 5 bases and V 6 bases, and 1 base lay outside the gene matches. CDR3 length: 12 amino acids. Germline lookup yields CDR1 LNHDA and CDR2 SQIVND (reference sequence). CDR3 in DNA: TGTGCCAGTAGGCAGGGGGATCAGCCCCAGCATTTT. Its protein product is CASRQGDQPQHF.

The CDR3 here is CASSYEGTDTQYF. The CDR3 coding sequence is TGTGCCAGCAGTTACGAGGGCACAGATACGCAGTATTTT. The chain employs TRBV6-5 and TRBJ2-3; D is unclear. V shed 2 bases and J shed 1 base, with 4 bases lying between them. The V gene's germline CDR1 is MNHEY and CDR2 SVGAGI. This CDR3 has 13 residues.

The gene calls are TRBV5-6 and TRBJ2-7; 10 nucleotides match TRBD2. J gave up 3 bases and V 5 bases, and 14 bases lay outside the gene matches. CDR1 and CDR2 from the germline V gene are SGHDT and YYEEEE. This CDR3 region has 17 residues. The DNA for the CDR3 is TGTGCCAGCAGATCAGCGGGTTCTAGCGGGGGTGGCTACGAGCAGTACTTC. Its translation: CASRSAGSSGGGYEQYF.

V and J are TRBV5-5 and TRBJ1-1; weak D call: TRBD1 (5 bases). Germline V CDR1 and CDR2: SGHKS, YYEKEE (reference sequence). Trimming cost V 4 bases and J 7 bases, with 14 bases left between them. There are 13 residues in the CDR3. Here the CDR3 DNA reads TGTGCCAGCAGCCCCAGGCCAGGGTATGAAGCTTTCTTT. This translates into CASSPRPGYEAFF.

V gene TRBV6-5 combines with J gene TRBJ1-3, with a weak D call TRBD1 (6 bases). Germline loops: CDR1 MNHEY, CDR2 SVGAGI. The CDR3 runs 14 residues. V was shortened by 6 bases and J by 7 bases, with 16 bases between the two germline ends. The CDR3 nucleotides read TGTGCCAGCAGCGCCAGGGGAAATGAGAACACCATATATTTT. This codes for CASSARGNENTIYF.

The J gene is TRBJ1-3, the V gene TRBV4-3; 7 bases are shared with TRBD1. The CDR3 contains 16 residues. With 4 bases clipped from V and 4 bases from J, the junction kept 10 bases outside the gene matches. The V gene's germline CDR1 is LGHNA and CDR2 YSLEER. The CDR3 region has the DNA TGCGCCAGCAGCCGATGGAGAGGGGGCGAGGGAAACACCATATATTTT. Translation: CASSRWRGGEGNTIYF.

This chain joins TRBV7-3 and TRBJ2-5; 7 nucleotides align to TRBD1. Matching the DNA end better, TRBJ2-7 makes the J call doubtful. Germline CDR1 and CDR2: SGHTA and FQGTGA. The CDR3 loop spans 15 amino acids. This chain's CDR3 is CASSLGQAHSYEQYF. As DNA, the CDR3 is TGTGCCAGCAGCTTAGGACAGGCCCACTCCTACGAGCAGTACTTC.

This chain connects TRBV7-2 to TRBJ1-3; no reliable D call. The CDR3 covers 16 residues. V was clipped by 5 bases and J by 4 bases, with 18 bases between them. From germline, CDR1 is SGHTA and CDR2 FQGNSA. The CDR3 protein is CASSRGTGRLGNTIYF. For the CDR3, the DNA is TGTGCCAGCAGCAGAGGTACGGGTCGACTGGGAAACACCATATATTTT.

The genes are TRBV29-1 and TRBJ2-7, with 7 bases fitting TRBD1. V lost 4 bases to trimming and J lost 4 bases; unmatched junction nucleotides: 4. CDR1 and CDR2 (germline): SQVTM, ANQGSEA. This CDR3 is built from 12 residues. CDR3 nucleotide sequence: TGCAGCGTTGGGACAGGAATTTACGAGCAGTACTTC. It encodes CSVGTGIYEQYF.

The V and J genes are TRBV18 and TRBJ2-1; no reliable D call. Germline CDR1 is KGHSH and CDR2 is LQKENI. This CDR3 contains 13 residues. V lost 4 bases and J 2 bases, leaving 6 bases between the germline ends. The CDR3 loop is CASSLSTYNEQFF. CDR3 in DNA: TGTGCCAGCTCACTCTCTACCTACAATGAGCAGTTCTTC.

The rearrangement uses TRBV10-1 and TRBJ2-2; D not certain. The germline V and J ends were trimmed by 4 bases and 6 bases, with 12 bases remaining between them. This CDR3 has 14 residues. Germline CDR1 reads WNHNN; CDR2 reads SYGVQD (reference sequence). The CDR3 sequence is CASSGVAEAGELFF. CDR3 coding DNA: TGCGCCAGCAGTGGGGTAGCAGAGGCCGGGGAGCTGTTTTTT.

This rearrangement joins TRBV11-3 to TRBJ1-6; D is ambiguous. With 2 bases removed from V and 10 bases from J, the gap between germline ends came to 12 bases. This CDR3 contains 14 residues. Germline V gene lookup returns CDR1 SGHNT and CDR2 YENEEA. The CDR3, as DNA: TGTGCCAGCAGCTTAATGAGGGTCCAGTCACCCCTCCACTTT. Translation: CASSLMRVQSPLHF.

The gene calls are TRBV4-1 and TRBJ2-2; 16 bases fit TRBD2. V was pared by 4 bases and J by 5 bases, with 13 bases of the junction left unmatched. The V gene's germline CDR1 is MGHRA and CDR2 YSYEKL. This CDR3 region has 20 residues. This CDR3 is CASSRVDGTSGGAGTGELFF. DNA for the CDR3: TGCGCCAGCAGCCGGGTAGACGGGACTAGCGGGGGGGCTGGAACCGGGGAGCTGTTTTTT.

The V call is TRBV30, the J call TRBJ1-1, with TRBD1 as a possible D gene (5 bases). The germline V and J ends were trimmed by 7 bases and 0 bases, with 21 bases remaining between them. Germline V CDR1 and CDR2: GTSNPN, SVGIG (reference sequence). The length of the CDR3 is 16 residues. CDR3 amino acids: CAYTRLGRGVNTEAFF. CDR3 DNA sequence: TGTGCCTACACGAGACTGGGGCGGGGGGTGAACACTGAAGCTTTCTTT. The entire variable domain, with the rest obtained from reference TRBV30 and TRBJ1-1, is as follows: SQTIHQWPATLVQPVGSPLSLECTVEGTSNPNLYWYRQAAGRGLQLLFYSVGIGQISSEVPQNLSASRPQDRQFILSSKKLLLSDSGFYLCAYTRLGRGVNTEAFFGQGTRLTVV.

The rearrangement uses TRBV27 and TRBJ2-7; D ambiguous. The CDR3 loop spans 12 amino acids. V shed 6 bases and J shed 2 bases, with 8 bases lying between them. The germline gives CDR1 MNHEY, CDR2 SMNVEV (reference sequence). The CDR3 DNA is TGTGCCAGCAGCCCTTCTCCCTACGAGCAGTACTTC. Residues: CASSPSPYEQYF.

This chain connects TRBV11-3 to TRBJ2-5, with D possibly matching TRBD2 (6 bases). V lost 5 bases to trimming and J lost 1 base, with 14 bases between them. Germline CDR1 is SGHNT and CDR2 is YENEEA. This CDR3 has 15 amino acids. This CDR3 reads CASSQLAGSQETQYF. Written as DNA, the CDR3 is TGTGCCAGCAGCCAGCTGGCGGGGTCCCAAGAGACCCAGTACTTC. The full variable domain, with the rest looked up from reference TRBV11-3 and TRBJ2-5, is EAGVVQSPRYKIIEKKQPVAFWCNPISGHNTLYWYLQNLGQGPELLIRYENEEAVDDSQLPKDRFSAERLKGVDSTLKIQPAELGDSAVYLCASSQLAGSQETQYFGPGTRLLVL.

The rearrangement uses TRBV4-2 and TRBJ2-5, with 13 bases identical to TRBD2. Trimming cost V 3 bases and J 3 bases; bases outside gene matches: 7. From germline, CDR1 is LGHNA and CDR2 YNFKEQ. The CDR3 extends over 17 amino acids. In nucleotides, the CDR3 is TGTGCCAGCAGCCAGACTATTGGGACTAGCGGGGAAGAGACCCAGTACTTC. Amino acids: CASSQTIGTSGEETQYF.

The J gene is TRBJ2-1, the V gene TRBV18; the match to TRBD2 covers 9 bases. The length of the CDR3 is 16 residues. The germline gives CDR1 KGHSH, CDR2 LQKENI. V gave up 3 bases and J gave up 4 bases; unmatched junction bases: 7. The CDR3 bases are TGTGCCAGCTCACCCCTCTCTACTAGCGGGTACAATGAGCAGTTCTTC. Translating gives CASSPLSTSGYNEQFF.

This chain uses TRBV19 with TRBJ2-7; 8 positions match TRBD1. The CDR3 runs to 16 residues. Trimming cost V 6 bases and J 0 bases; bases outside gene matches: 10. The germline V gene has CDR1 LNHDA and CDR2 SQIVND (reference sequence). CDR3 residues: CASRPNGQGSSYEQYF. CDR3 bases: TGTGCCAGTAGACCCAACGGACAGGGTAGCTCCTACGAGCAGTACTTC.

This chain links TRBV12-5 with TRBJ1-5; D unclear. Trimming removed 0 bases at V and 2 bases at J, with 11 bases between. In germline, CDR1 is LGHNT, CDR2 FRNRAP. The CDR3 runs 16 residues. The CDR3 reads CASGLVLGNGNQPQHF. DNA of the CDR3: TGTGCTAGTGGTTTGGTACTAGGGAATGGCAATCAGCCCCAGCATTTT. Using reference TRBV12-5 and TRBJ1-5 for the parts outside the CDR3, the full variable domain is DARVTQTPRHKVTEMGQEVTMRCQPILGHNTVFWYRQTMMQGLELLAYFRNRAPLDDSGMPKDRFSAEMPDATLATLKIQPSEPRDSAVYFCASGLVLGNGNQPQHFGDGTRLSIL.

The V and J genes are TRBV4-3 and TRBJ1-2; the D is unclear. The CDR3 loop spans 15 amino acids. The germline CDR1 and CDR2 sequences are LGHNA and YSLEER. V dropped 2 bases and J dropped 7 bases, with 17 bases sitting between them. The CDR3, as DNA: TGCGCCAGCAGCCAATCGGGGATCCTGGCTTCTGGCTACACCTTC. This gives the protein CASSQSGILASGYTF.

This chain connects TRBV18 to TRBJ1-1, with 7 bases lining up with TRBD1. The V segment lost 0 bases and the J segment 6 bases; nucleotides outside the gene matches: 1. Per the germline V gene, CDR1 is KGHSH and CDR2 is LQKENI. This CDR3 has 13 residues. In DNA, the CDR3 is TGTGCCAGCTCACCACCGGGACAGCCTGAAGCTTTCTTT. Its protein product is CASSPPGQPEAFF.

The gene calls are TRBV7-9 and TRBJ2-5, with TRBD1 as a possible D gene (6 bases). Matching the DNA end better, TRBJ2-7 makes the J call doubtful. From germline, CDR1 is SEHNR and CDR2 FQNEAQ (reference sequence). CDR3 length: 15 amino acids. DNA for the CDR3: TGTGCCAGCAGCCCAGAGACAGGTGTCCGCTACGAGCAGTACTTC. Translating it yields CASSPETGVRYEQYF.

The chain joins TRBV7-6 to TRBJ2-2, with D maybe TRBD1 (6 bases). Germline CDR1 and CDR2: SGHVS and FNYEAQ. V was cut by 5 bases and J by 1 base, with 8 bases left in between. This CDR3 contains 14 residues. CDR3 nucleotides: TGTGCCAGCAGCCCGGGACAGAACACCGGGGAGCTGTTTTTT. Translation gives CASSPGQNTGELFF.